This is a list of T cell receptor beta chains from one sample in a study of response to subunit inactivated influenza vaccine. TCRdb used MiXCR to reprocess the RT-PCR reads, holding one entry per CDR3 protein. Of about 610,000 distinct CDR3 sequences in the sample, 12% to 15% were seen once. This specimen was PBMCs from blood, taken less than 13 days after vaccination. Receptors were obtained from a man aged 50 or older who received an inactivated influenza vaccine. The CDR3 runs from the conserved cysteine through the conserved F or W. Fields, in order: CDR3 protein, CDR3 length, J gene, V gene.

CASTHGGANVLTF 13 TRBJ2-6 TRBV28
CSAHRALYGYTF 12 TRBJ1-2 TRBV29-1
CASSQDWLAGDQNTGELFF 19 TRBJ2-2 TRBV4-2
CASSTSGSNEQFF 13 TRBJ2-1 TRBV6-5
CASSLRARTQETQYF 15 TRBJ2-5 TRBV12-3/TRBV12-4
CASSFPQVSYEQYF 14 TRBJ2-7 TRBV5-6
CAWSVTWSRKYF 12 TRBJ2-7 TRBV30
CASSFRSKSRETYEQYF 17 TRBJ2-7 TRBV5-1
CASSGTGGAWDEQYF 15 TRBJ2-7 TRBV2
CASSARRDTSYEQYF 15 TRBJ2-7 TRBV25-1
CSARDSGQGVLYF 13 TRBJ2-3 TRBV20-1
CSVEEGSNEQFF 12 TRBJ2-1 TRBV29-1
CASSLWGPESSYNSPLHF 18 TRBJ1-6 TRBV7-6
CASSQGLAGGLDTQYF 16 TRBJ2-3 TRBV4-2
CASSQDRTSAYEQYF 15 TRBJ2-7 TRBV4-1
CASTRLAGGPEVF 13 TRBJ2-1 TRBV6-1
CASSSGLAGLGLAQFF 16 TRBJ2-1 TRBV9
CASSLAQGAMSIQYF 15 TRBJ2-4 TRBV5-1
CASSPRELSYEQYF 14 TRBJ2-7 TRBV4-1
CSFSGGEEKLFF 12 TRBJ1-4 TRBV29-1
CSVEGTSGTSYEQYF 15 TRBJ2-7 TRBV29-1
CASSYARNEQYF 12 TRBJ2-7 TRBV6-2/TRBV6-3
CASSFAGELFF 11 TRBJ2-2 TRBV7-2
CASSPSPGRNEQFF 14 TRBJ2-1 TRBV18
CASSLTQGGPYEQYF 15 TRBJ2-7 TRBV5-2
CASSQDPSGGTGAWNTQYF 19 TRBJ2-3 TRBV4-2
CSAKRSKNSPLHF 13 TRBJ1-6 TRBV20-1
CASSLGRTPNYEQYF 15 TRBJ2-7 TRBV13
CATSRGGNTIYF 12 TRBJ1-3 TRBV15
CAISGRQEYEQYF 13 TRBJ2-7 TRBV10-3
CSVTGQGGEQYF 12 TRBJ2-7 TRBV29-1
CASSLLAGQANEQYF 15 TRBJ2-7 TRBV7-2
CASSLASVAERGYEQYF 17 TRBJ2-7 TRBV7-9
CASSLGSLAGGSGETQYF 18 TRBJ2-5 TRBV7-8
CASNSGGQPQHF 12 TRBJ1-5 TRBV12-3/TRBV12-4
CASRLVGTGELFF 13 TRBJ2-2 TRBV7-9
CASSPIGGTREDTGELFF 18 TRBJ2-2 TRBV12-3/TRBV12-4
CASSPNRADTQYF 13 TRBJ2-3 TRBV7-6
CASREDRYQETQYF 14 TRBJ2-5 TRBV2
CSARDKTTSGRLRETQYF 18 TRBJ2-5 TRBV20-1
CASSLDGGASSYNEQFF 17 TRBJ2-1 TRBV11-3
CSAPRGTGGNQPQHF 15 TRBJ1-5 TRBV20-1
CSVGLAGRETQYF 13 TRBJ2-5 TRBV29-1
CASSLGRSRYNEQFF 15 TRBJ2-1 TRBV7-2
CASSELEGHEQYF 13 TRBJ2-7 TRBV25-1
CASSFAEKNTEAFF 14 TRBJ1-1 TRBV12-3/TRBV12-4
CASSPFTQAGANVLTF 16 TRBJ2-6 TRBV28
CANSGDNTEAFF 12 TRBJ1-1 TRBV28
CSARDPRMGSYEQYF 15 TRBJ2-7 TRBV20-1
CASSNSRNLNTEAFF 15 TRBJ1-1 TRBV18
CASRPFQGITDTQYF 15 TRBJ2-3 TRBV6-1
CSVKGSNEQFF 11 TRBJ2-1 TRBV29-1
CASSLLDRGNIQYF 14 TRBJ2-4 TRBV7-9
CVGHGETEAFF 11 TRBJ1-1 TRBV20-1